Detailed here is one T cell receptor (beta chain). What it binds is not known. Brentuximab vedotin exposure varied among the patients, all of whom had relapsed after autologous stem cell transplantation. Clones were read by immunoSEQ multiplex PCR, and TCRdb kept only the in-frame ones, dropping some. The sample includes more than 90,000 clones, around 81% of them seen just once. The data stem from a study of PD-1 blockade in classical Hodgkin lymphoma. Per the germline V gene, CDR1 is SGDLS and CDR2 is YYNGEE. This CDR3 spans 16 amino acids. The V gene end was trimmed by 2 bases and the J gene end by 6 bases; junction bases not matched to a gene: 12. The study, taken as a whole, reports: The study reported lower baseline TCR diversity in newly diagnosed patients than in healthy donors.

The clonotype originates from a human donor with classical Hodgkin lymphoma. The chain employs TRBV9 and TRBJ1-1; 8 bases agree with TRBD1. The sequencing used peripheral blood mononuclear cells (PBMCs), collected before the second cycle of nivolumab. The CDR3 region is CASSVFDRGGAAEAFF. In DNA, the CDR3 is TGTGCCAGCAGCGTCTTTGACAGGGGAGGAGCTGCTGAAGCTTTCTTT.